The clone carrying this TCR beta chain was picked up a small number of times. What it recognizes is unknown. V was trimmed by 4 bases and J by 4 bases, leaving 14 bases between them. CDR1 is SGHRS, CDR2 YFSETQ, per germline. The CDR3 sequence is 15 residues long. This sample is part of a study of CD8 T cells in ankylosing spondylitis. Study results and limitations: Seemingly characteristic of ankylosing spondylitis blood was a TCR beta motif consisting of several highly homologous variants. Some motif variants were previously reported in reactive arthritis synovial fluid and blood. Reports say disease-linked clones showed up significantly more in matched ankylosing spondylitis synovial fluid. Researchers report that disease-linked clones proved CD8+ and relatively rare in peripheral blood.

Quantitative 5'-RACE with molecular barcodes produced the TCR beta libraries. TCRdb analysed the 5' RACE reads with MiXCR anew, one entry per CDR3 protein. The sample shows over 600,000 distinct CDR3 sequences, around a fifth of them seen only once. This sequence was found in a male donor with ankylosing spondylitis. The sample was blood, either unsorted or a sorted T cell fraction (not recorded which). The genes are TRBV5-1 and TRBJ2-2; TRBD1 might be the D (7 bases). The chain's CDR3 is CASSPQGEATGELFF. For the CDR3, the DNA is TGCGCCAGCAGCCCCCAGGGGGAGGCCACCGGGGAGCTGTTTTTT. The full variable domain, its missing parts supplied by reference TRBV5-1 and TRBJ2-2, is KAGVTQTPRYLIKTRGQQVTLSCSPISGHRSVSWYQQTPGQGLQFLFEYFSETQRNKGNFPGRFSGRQFSNSRSEMNVSTLELGDSALYLCASSPQGEATGELFFGEGSRLTVL.